The 3 T cell receptor beta chains reported below all come from one sample, sequenced in a study of molecular identifiers for immune sequencing clone quantification (dated by TCRdb to about 2018). Library creation used PCR. The sample was run on an Illumina HiSeq 4000. Using fastp trimming at Q25 and MiXCR clonotype assembly, TCRdb reanalyzed the public sequencing data and kept in-frame beta chains. Rows are unified per CDR3 protein, each entry keeping the most common DNA and genes. Across this sample there are about 640,000 distinct CDR3 sequences, with around 20% seen only once. The ten largest clones capture approximately 0.9% of the sample. Sequences were obtained from naive CD8+ T cells from blood, with Jurkat cell RNA spiked in. The label giving this sample's cell subset or site can be read as: FACS-sorted CD8+CD4-CCR7+CD45RA+ naive T cells. The receptors shown here come from a human donor in good health. Some libraries in this study had Jurkat cell RNA spiked in.

Many counts were recorded for this clonotype. The V and J genes are TRBV29-1 and TRBJ2-2; 8 positions match TRBD1. Germline lookup yields CDR1 SQVTM and CDR2 ANQGSEA. The length of the CDR3 is 15 residues. V lost 6 bases and J lost 0; bases outside the gene matches: 6. This CDR3 reads CSVMGTGTNTGELFF. The CDR3, as DNA: TGCAGCGTCATGGGGACAGGAACGAACACCGGGGAGCTGTTTTTT.

This clonotype was seen at least ten times. This chain joins TRBV4-3 and TRBJ2-6; no clear D gene. V was clipped by 0 bases and J by 1 base, with 16 bases between them. The CDR3 contains 19 residues. Germline CDR1 and CDR2: LGHNA and YSLEER. CDR3 protein: CASSQDGPPLASGANVLTF. For the CDR3, the DNA is TGCGCCAGCAGCCAAGATGGTCCCCCCTTGGCGTCTGGGGCCAACGTCCTGACTTTC.

For this clonotype: A read error may explain this, as a much larger clone is one base away. Since no conserved phenylalanine or tryptophan closes the CDR3, a read error is the likely cause. V is TRBV19 and J is TRBJ2-5, with TRBD1 identical over 10 bases. The V gene's germline CDR1 is LNHDA and CDR2 SQIVND (reference sequence). This CDR3 has 15 amino acids. V shed 4 bases, J shed 0 bases, and the junction held 2 bases outside the gene matches. The CDR3 region has the DNA TGTGCCAGTAGTAGTGACAGGGGGCACCAAGAGACCCAGTACCTC. It specifies CASSSDRGHQETQYL.